The rows below give T cell receptor beta chains drawn from one sample of a study of blood T cells in healthy people across ages. MiXCR was run by TCRdb on the 5' RACE reads, yielding one entry per CDR3 protein. In the table there are 450,000 to 600,000 distinct CDR3 sequences, approximately 26% of which are singletons. This sample was also put to use in a study of T cells of mothers and their children.

Sequenced input: blood. The receptors come from a boy between 2 and 15 years old in good health. CDR3s include the opening cysteine and the closing phenylalanine or tryptophan. A D gene is named only where the DNA matches it firmly. Expanded clones get a size class; other rows say once, few or many, or leave the size out.

V gene	clone size	D gene	J gene	CDR3 DNA	CDR3 protein
TRBV4-2	NA	NA	TRBJ2-5	TGTGCCAGCAGCCAAGATCAGAAACGGGAGACCCAGTACTTC	CASSQDQKRETQYF
TRBV29-1	NA	NA	TRBJ2-7	TGCAGCGTTGTGGGGACTTTCTCCTACGAGCAGTACTTC	CSVVGTFSYEQYF
TRBV6-1	NA	TRBD2	TRBJ2-3	TGTGCCAGCAGTGAAGGATGGGAGGGGCTCACAGATACGCAGTATTTT	CASSEGWEGLTDTQYF
TRBV6-1	few	NA	TRBJ1-4	TGTGCCAGCAGCGCGACGGGGCAGGGGCCAGGCCTAGGTGAAAAACTGTTTTTT	CASSATGQGPGLGEKLFF
TRBV20-1	NA	TRBD1	TRBJ1-4	TGCAGTGCTAAAGGACAGGGGGAAAAACTGTTTTTT	CSAKGQGEKLFF
TRBV24-1	NA	TRBD1	TRBJ2-1	TGTGCCCTCCAGAGCCCCCAGGGGGACAGGGGGATGTCGGACTCGTTCTTC	CALQSPQGDRGMSDSFF
TRBV7-8	few	NA	TRBJ2-7	TGTGCCAGCAGCTTAGCGCTGGACTCTATAGAGCAGTACTTC	CASSLALDSIEQYF
TRBV7-9	NA	NA	TRBJ1-1	TGTGCCAGCAGAGAGGAGAACACTGAAGCTTTCTTT	CASREENTEAFF
TRBV18	NA	NA	TRBJ2-4	TGTGCCAGCTCACCACCGAACGGTGTAGCCAAAAACATTCAGTACTTC	CASSPPNGVAKNIQYF
TRBV29-1	few	NA	TRBJ1-5	TGCAGCGTTGGGGGACTCAATCAGCCCCAGCATTTT	CSVGGLNQPQHF
TRBV10-3	many	TRBD1	TRBJ1-6	TGTGCCATCGGAAAAAGGGGACAGAGTAATTCACCCCTCCACTTT	CAIGKRGQSNSPLHF
TRBV4-1	few	NA	TRBJ2-7	TGCGCCAGCAGCCAAGATCCCCTTACCTACGAGCAGTACTTC	CASSQDPLTYEQYF
TRBV20-1	once	NA	TRBJ2-5	TGCAGTGCTGGGCAGGATGAAGAGACCCAGTACTTC	CSAGQDEETQYF
TRBV5-6	NA	TRBD1	TRBJ2-1	TGTGCCAGCAGCTTGGTGGGACAGAGCTCCTACAATGAGCAGTTCTTC	CASSLVGQSSYNEQFF
TRBV20-1	few	TRBD2	TRBJ2-1	TGCAGTGCTAGGATAACTAGCGGGGTACACAATGAGCAGTTCTTC	CSARITSGVHNEQFF
TRBV28	NA	NA	TRBJ2-7	TGTGCCAGCAGTTTCCTAACCCTGACAGGGGAGGGCGAGCAGTACTTC	CASSFLTLTGEGEQYF
TRBV20-1	once	TRBD2	TRBJ2-1	TGCAGTGCCAATCGACTAGCGGGACAGACTTACAATGAGCAGTTCTTC	CSANRLAGQTYNEQFF
TRBV7-3	NA	TRBD2	TRBJ2-5	TGTGCCACTAGCGGGGAGAACTCCCAAGAGACCCAGTACTTC	CATSGENSQETQYF
TRBV9	few	NA	TRBJ2-7	TGTGCCAGCAGCGAATACAGGGACCAGAAACCCTACGAGCAGTACTTC	CASSEYRDQKPYEQYF
TRBV27	NA	NA	TRBJ2-4	TGTGCCAGCAGTTTACGGGGGGCCAAAAACATTCAGTACTTC	CASSLRGAKNIQYF
TRBV12-3/TRBV12-4	few	NA	TRBJ2-5	TGTGCCAGCAGCCCGTTCTCCGGGTACCAAGAGACCCAGTACTTC	CASSPFSGYQETQYF
TRBV10-3	NA	NA	TRBJ2-2	TGTGCCATCAGTGGACGGGACAACGGATTCGGGGAGCTGTTTTTT	CAISGRDNGFGELFF
TRBV28	NA	NA	TRBJ1-3	TGTGCCAGCAGTTTATCGATAGGCTCTGGAAACACCATATATTTT	CASSLSIGSGNTIYF
TRBV6-1	few	NA	TRBJ2-5	TGTGCCAGCAGTTCAAGCGCAATCCCCTACCAAGAGACCCAGTACTTC	CASSSSAIPYQETQYF
TRBV12-3/TRBV12-4	few	NA	TRBJ2-5	TGTGCCAGCAGTTCCCCGCGGGGACCAGGTTGGTTCTTC	CASSSPRGPGWFF
TRBV25-1	NA	TRBD1	TRBJ2-7	TGTGCCAGCAGTGACGTCGCAACAGGGGGCTACGAGCAGTACTTC	CASSDVATGGYEQYF
TRBV5-1	NA	TRBD2	TRBJ2-3	TGCGCCAGCAGCCTAGCGGGACGGATTCGGGATACGCAGTATTTT	CASSLAGRIRDTQYF
TRBV5-1	few	TRBD2	TRBJ2-1	TGCGCCAGCAGCTTGGGAGTAGCGGGAGAGTACAATGAGCAGTTCTTC	CASSLGVAGEYNEQFF
TRBV24-1	NA	TRBD1	TRBJ2-1	TGTGCCACCAGCGCCGGGACAGGGGTCAATGAGCAGTTCTTC	CATSAGTGVNEQFF
TRBV4-3	NA	TRBD1	TRBJ2-2	TGCGCCAGCAGCCAAGGGACAGGGGACTCCGGGGAGCTGTTTTTT	CASSQGTGDSGELFF
TRBV29-1	NA	NA	TRBJ2-2	TGCAGCGTACAAAGCGGCAGTCGCACCGGGGAGCTGTTTTTT	CSVQSGSRTGELFF
TRBV7-2	many	NA	TRBJ2-7	TGTGCCAGCAGTTTGGGACTTGGATCCTACGAGCAGTACTTC	CASSLGLGSYEQYF
TRBV5-1	few	NA	TRBJ2-5	TGCGCCAGCAGAGTAAACCCCCAAGAGACCCAGTACTTC	CASRVNPQETQYF
TRBV2	many	NA	TRBJ2-5	TGTGCCAGCAGTGATTACACACAAGAGACCCAGTACTTC	CASSDYTQETQYF
TRBV4-3	few	TRBD2	TRBJ2-1	TGCGCCAGCAGCTCAGGATGGAGCGGGAGGGAATTCTCCTACAATGAGCAGTTCTTC	CASSSGWSGREFSYNEQFF
TRBV7-9	few	NA	TRBJ1-1	TGTGCCAGCAGCTTAGAGAGCCCGAACACTGAAGCTTTCTTT	CASSLESPNTEAFF
TRBV10-3	few	TRBD2	TRBJ2-3	TGTGCCATCAGTGAGCAGGCGGGAGGGCCCCCAGATACGCAGTATTTT	CAISEQAGGPPDTQYF
TRBV20-1	few	NA	TRBJ1-2	TGCAGTGCCCCTCCTCCGGGACACTATGGCTACACCTTC	CSAPPPGHYGYTF
TRBV29-1	many	NA	TRBJ2-6	TGCAGCCAGGAGGTAAGGGACGTCACCTCTGGGGCCAACGTCCTGACTTTC	CSQEVRDVTSGANVLTF
TRBV12-3/TRBV12-4	few	NA	TRBJ2-7	TGTGCCAGCAGCCCCAAGGCTAGCTCCTACGAGCAGTACTTC	CASSPKASSYEQYF
TRBV7-9	many	TRBD2	TRBJ2-3	TGTGCCAGCAGCTCAAGCGGGAGGGCAACAGATACGCAGTATTTT	CASSSSGRATDTQYF
TRBV29-1	few	TRBD2	TRBJ2-1	TGCAGCGTTATACGACCACTAGCGGGACTTGAGCAGTTCTTC	CSVIRPLAGLEQFF
TRBV7-2	few	TRBD1	TRBJ1-2	TGTGCCAGCAGCCCAGCTACAGGGGTTAACTATGGCTACACCTTC	CASSPATGVNYGYTF
TRBV12-3/TRBV12-4	NA	TRBD2	TRBJ2-3	TGTGCCAGCAGACTAGCGGGAGACGATACGCAATATTTT	CASRLAGDDTQYF
TRBV12-5	few	TRBD1	TRBJ1-2	TGTGCTAGTGGTTCCGACAGGGTTGCAGGCTACACCTTC	CASGSDRVAGYTF
TRBV7-2	NA	TRBD2	TRBJ2-1	TGTGCCAGCAGCACGGGACTAGCGGGAGGGAATTGGTTCTTC	CASSTGLAGGNWFF
TRBV6-5	NA	TRBD1	TRBJ2-7	TGTGCCAGCAGTCTACAGGGGGTGCGGTACGAGCAGTACTTC	CASSLQGVRYEQYF
TRBV29-1	few	NA	TRBJ2-5	TGCAGCGTGGGCGCCTTCGCGGTCCGGACGACCCAGTACTTC	CSVGAFAVRTTQYF
TRBV24-1	few	NA	TRBJ2-3	TGTGCCACCAGTGTCGGTGGTGCGTGGGGACATTGCACAGATACGCAGTATTTT	CATSVGGAWGHCTDTQYF
TRBV7-2	few	TRBD2	TRBJ2-1	TGTGCCAGCAGCTTAGTGGCTAGCGGGGGGGGGTTTGAGCAGTTCTTC	CASSLVASGGGFEQFF